This TCR beta chain was sequenced during a study of cytomegalovirus exposure and HLA in healthy donors. Vbeta (60) and Jbeta (13) primers were used in the PCR. Method: immunoSEQ multiplex PCR; TCRdb's copy keeps in-frame clones and lacks some. This table has about 150,000 clones, 70% to 90% appearing once. The CDR3 runs 14 residues. Germline lookup yields CDR1 SGHDT and CDR2 YYEEEE. V lost 4 bases to trimming and J lost 4 bases, with 14 bases between them. A word on this clone: The antigen is not known.

Study-wide results and limits: Based on reports, TCR beta sequences accurately predicted HLA-A and HLA-B alleles for most subjects. It was 150 to 200 TCR beta chains that were listed as cytomegalovirus-associated. There were several of the most significant clusters that appeared linked to common viral pathogens in a later analysis.

J is TRBJ2-5 and V is TRBV5-6; tentatively, D is TRBD1 (6 bases). Source material: PBMCs. The clonotype comes from a woman aged 18-29 years in good health and CMV-seronegative. The CDR3: CASSPGTSGETQYF. The CDR3 region has the DNA TGTGCCAGCAGCCCGGGGACATCCGGAGAGACCCAGTACTTC. Variable domain in full (rest from reference TRBV5-6 and TRBJ2-5): DAGVTQSPTHLIKTRGQQVTLRCSPKSGHDTVSWYQQALGQGPQFIFQYYEEEERQRGNFPDRFSGHQFPNYSSELNVNALLLGDSALYLCASSPGTSGETQYFGPGTRLLVL.